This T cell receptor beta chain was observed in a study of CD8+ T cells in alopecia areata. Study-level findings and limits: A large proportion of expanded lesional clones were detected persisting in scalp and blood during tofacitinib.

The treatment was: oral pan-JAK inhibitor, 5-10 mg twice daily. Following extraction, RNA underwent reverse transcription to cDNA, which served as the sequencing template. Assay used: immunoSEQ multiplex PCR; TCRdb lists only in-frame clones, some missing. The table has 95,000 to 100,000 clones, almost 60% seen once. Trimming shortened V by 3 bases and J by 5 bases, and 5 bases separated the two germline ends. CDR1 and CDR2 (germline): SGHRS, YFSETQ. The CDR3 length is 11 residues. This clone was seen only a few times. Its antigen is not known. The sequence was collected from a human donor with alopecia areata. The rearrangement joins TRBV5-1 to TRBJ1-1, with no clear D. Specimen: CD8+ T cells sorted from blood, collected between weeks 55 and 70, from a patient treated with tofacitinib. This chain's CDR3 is CASSWGTEAFF. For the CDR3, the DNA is TGCGCCAGCAGCTGGGGAACTGAAGCTTTCTTT.